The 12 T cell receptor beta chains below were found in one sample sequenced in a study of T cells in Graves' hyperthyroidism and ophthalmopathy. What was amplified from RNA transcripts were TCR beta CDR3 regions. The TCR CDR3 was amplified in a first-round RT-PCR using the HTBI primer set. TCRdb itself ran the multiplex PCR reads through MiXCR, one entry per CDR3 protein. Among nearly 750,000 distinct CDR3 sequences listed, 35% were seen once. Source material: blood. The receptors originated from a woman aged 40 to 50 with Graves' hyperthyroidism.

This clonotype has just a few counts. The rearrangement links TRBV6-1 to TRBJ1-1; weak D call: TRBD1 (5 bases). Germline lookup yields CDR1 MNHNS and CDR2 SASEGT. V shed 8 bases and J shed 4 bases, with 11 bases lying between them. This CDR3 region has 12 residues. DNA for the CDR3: TGTGCCAGCGGGGGTAGTTCCACTGAAGCTTTCTTT. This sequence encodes CASGGSSTEAFF.

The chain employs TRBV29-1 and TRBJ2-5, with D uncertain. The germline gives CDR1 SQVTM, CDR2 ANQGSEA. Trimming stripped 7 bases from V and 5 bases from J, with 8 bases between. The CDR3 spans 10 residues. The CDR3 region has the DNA TGCAGCGCGCAGGCGGAGACCCAGTACTTC. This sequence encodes CSAQAETQYF.

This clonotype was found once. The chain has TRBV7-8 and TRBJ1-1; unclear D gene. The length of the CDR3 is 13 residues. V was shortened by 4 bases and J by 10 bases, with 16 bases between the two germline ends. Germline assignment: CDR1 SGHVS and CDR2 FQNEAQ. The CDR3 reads CASSSISGPAAFF. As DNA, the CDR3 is TGTGCCAGCAGCTCAATATCGGGCCCCGCAGCTTTCTTT. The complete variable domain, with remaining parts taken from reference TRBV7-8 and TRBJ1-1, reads GAGVSQSPRYKVAKRGQDVALRCDPISGHVSLFWYQQALGQGPEFLTYFQNEAQLDKSGLPSDRFFAERPEGSVSTLKIQRTQQEDSAVYLCASSSISGPAAFFGQGTRLTVV.

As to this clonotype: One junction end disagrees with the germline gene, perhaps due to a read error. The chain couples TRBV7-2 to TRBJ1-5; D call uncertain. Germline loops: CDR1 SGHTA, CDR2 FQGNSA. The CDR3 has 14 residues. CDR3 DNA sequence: TGTGCCGGCAGCCAGGACCCCCTCTGGCAGCCCCAGCATTTT. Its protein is CAGSQDPLWQPQHF.

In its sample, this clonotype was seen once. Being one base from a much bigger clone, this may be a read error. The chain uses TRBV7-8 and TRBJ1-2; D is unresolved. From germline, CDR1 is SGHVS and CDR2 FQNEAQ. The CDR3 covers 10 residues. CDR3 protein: CTSSPRTREF. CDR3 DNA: TGTACCAGCAGCCCCCGGACGCGTGAATTC.

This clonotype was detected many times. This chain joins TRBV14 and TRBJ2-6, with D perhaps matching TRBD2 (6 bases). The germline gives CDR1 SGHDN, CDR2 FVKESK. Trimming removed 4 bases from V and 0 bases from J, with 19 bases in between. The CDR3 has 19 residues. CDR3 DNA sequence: TGTGCCAGCAGCCTACTACCGGGACTCCAAACCTCTGGGGCCAACGTCCTGACTTTC. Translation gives CASSLLPGLQTSGANVLTF.

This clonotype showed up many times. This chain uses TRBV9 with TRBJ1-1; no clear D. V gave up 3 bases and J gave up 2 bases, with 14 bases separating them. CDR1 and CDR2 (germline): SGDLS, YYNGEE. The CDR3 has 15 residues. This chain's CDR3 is CASSALNYQNTEAFF. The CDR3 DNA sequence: TGTGCCAGCAGCGCATTAAATTACCAAAACACTGAAGCTTTCTTT.

The CDR3 DNA follows: TGTGCCAGTAGTATAGACCACTCCCGGGACAGGGAACATAGTGGCTACACCTTC. It is translated as CASSIDHSRDREHSGYTF. This rearrangement joins TRBV19 to TRBJ1-2; TRBD1 aligns across 9 bases. Germline V gene sequence: CDR1 LNHDA, CDR2 SQIVND (reference sequence). V lost 0 bases to trimming and J lost 7 bases; unmatched junction nucleotides: 15. The CDR3 runs 18 residues. The full variable domain, rest sourced from reference TRBV19 and TRBJ1-2, is DGGITQSPKYLFRKEGQNVTLSCEQNLNHDAMYWYRQDPGQGLRLIYYSQIVNDFQKGDIAEGYSVSREKKESFPLTVTSAQKNPTAFYLCASSIDHSRDREHSGYTFGSGTRLTVV.

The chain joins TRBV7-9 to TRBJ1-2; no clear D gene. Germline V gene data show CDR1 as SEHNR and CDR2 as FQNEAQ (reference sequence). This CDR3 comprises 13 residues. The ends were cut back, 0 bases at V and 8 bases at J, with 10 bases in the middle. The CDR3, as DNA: TGTGCCAGCAGCTTAGCGGGTTCAGGAGGCTACACCTTC. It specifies CASSLAGSGGYTF.

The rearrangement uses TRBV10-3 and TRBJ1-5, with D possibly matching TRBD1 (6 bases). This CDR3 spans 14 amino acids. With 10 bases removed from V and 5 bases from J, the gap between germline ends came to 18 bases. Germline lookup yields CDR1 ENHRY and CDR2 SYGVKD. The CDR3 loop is CASTLRGGYQPQHF. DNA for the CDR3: TGTGCCAGCACCCTCCGGGGGGGCTATCAGCCCCAGCATTTT.

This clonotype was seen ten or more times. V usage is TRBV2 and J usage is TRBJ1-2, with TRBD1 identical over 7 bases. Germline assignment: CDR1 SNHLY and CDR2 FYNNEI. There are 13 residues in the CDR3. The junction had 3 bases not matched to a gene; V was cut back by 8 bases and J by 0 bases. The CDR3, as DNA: TGTGCCAGCTGGGGACAGACTAACTATGGCTACACCTTC. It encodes CASWGQTNYGYTF.

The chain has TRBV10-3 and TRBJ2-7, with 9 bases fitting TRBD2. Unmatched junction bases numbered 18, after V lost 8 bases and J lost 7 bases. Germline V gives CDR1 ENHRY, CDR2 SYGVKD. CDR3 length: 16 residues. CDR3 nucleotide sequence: TGTGCCATCGGGGGGGCTAGCGGGACTTCCCTAAGTGAGCAGTACTTC. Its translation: CAIGGASGTSLSEQYF.